This T cell receptor beta chain came from a study of cytotoxic CD8 clonotypes in ibrutinib-treated CLL. The wider study: Ten to eleven relapsed/refractory, roughly 15 treatment-naive; under 18 IGHV unmutated. The study's findings and limits: Clonality, elevated at ibrutinib response, dropped back toward baseline at progression. Collection times varied between progressing and sustained-remission patients. Private clonotypes, not public ones, expanded at ibrutinib response.

The protocol was immunoSEQ multiplex PCR, while the TCRdb copy is restricted to in-frame clones and leaves out a portion. The repertoire holds 150,000 or so clones, nearly 90% seen once, with 3% to 3.5% in the top ten. The V end was cut by 0 bases, the J end by 5 bases, with 8 bases between. This CDR3 has 13 amino acids. Looked up from germline, CDR1 is GTSNPN and CDR2 is SVGIG (reference sequence). Note on this clone: As yet, its antigen is unknown.

The gene calls are TRBV30 and TRBJ2-1; no reliable D call. The sample was PBMCs, taken at disease progression, from a patient treated with ibrutinib. This TCR came from a human donor with chronic lymphocytic leukemia. CDR3 sequence reads: CAWSVFTNNEQFF. The CDR3 DNA reads as TGTGCCTGGAGTGTATTTACGAACAATGAGCAGTTCTTC.